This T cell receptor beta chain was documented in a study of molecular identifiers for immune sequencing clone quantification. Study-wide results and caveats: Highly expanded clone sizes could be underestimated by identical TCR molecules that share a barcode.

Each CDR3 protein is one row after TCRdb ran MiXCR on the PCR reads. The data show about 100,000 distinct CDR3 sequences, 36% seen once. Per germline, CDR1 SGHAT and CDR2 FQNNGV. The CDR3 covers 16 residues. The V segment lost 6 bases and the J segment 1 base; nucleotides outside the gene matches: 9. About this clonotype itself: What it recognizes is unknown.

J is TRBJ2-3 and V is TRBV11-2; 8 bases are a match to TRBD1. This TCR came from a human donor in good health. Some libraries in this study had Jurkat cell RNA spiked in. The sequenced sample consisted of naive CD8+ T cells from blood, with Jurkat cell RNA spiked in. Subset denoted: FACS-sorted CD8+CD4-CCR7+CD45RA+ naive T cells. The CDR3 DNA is TGTGCCAGCAGAGGCCTCGCAGGGGGCGGCACAGATACGCAGTATTTT. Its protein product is CASRGLAGGGTDTQYF.